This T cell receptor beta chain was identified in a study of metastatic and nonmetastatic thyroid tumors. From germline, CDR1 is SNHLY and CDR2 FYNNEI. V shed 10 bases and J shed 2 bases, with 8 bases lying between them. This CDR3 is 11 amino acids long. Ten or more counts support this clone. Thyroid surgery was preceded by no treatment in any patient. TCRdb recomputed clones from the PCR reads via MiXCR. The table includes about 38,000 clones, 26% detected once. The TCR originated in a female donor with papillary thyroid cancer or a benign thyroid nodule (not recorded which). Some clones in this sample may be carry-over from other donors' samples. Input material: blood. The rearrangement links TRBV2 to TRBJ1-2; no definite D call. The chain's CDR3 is CAIGLNYGYTF. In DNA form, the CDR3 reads TGTGCCATTGGACTCAACTATGGCTACACCTTC.